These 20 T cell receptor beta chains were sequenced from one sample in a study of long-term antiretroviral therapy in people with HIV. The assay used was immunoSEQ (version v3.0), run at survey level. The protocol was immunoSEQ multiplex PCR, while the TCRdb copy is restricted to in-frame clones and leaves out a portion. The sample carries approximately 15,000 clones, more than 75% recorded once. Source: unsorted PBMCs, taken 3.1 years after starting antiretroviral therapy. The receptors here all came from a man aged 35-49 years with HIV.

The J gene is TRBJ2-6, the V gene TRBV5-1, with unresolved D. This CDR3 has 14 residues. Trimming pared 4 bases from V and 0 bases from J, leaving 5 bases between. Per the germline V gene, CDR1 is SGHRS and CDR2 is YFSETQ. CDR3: CASSQNSGANVLTF. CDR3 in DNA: TGCGCCAGCAGCCAAAACTCTGGGGCCAACGTCCTGACTTTC.

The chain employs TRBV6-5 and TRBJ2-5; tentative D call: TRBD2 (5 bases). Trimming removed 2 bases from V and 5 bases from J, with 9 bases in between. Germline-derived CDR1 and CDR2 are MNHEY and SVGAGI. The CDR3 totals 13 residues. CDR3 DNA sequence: TGTGCCAGCAGTTACCAGAGGGAGGAGACCCAGTACTTC. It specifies CASSYQREETQYF.

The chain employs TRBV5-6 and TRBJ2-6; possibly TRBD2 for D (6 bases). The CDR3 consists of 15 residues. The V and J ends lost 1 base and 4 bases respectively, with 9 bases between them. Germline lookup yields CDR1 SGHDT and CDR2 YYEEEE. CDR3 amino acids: CASSLSGFGANVLTF. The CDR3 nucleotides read TGTGCCAGCAGCTTGAGCGGGTTCGGGGCCAACGTCCTGACTTTC.

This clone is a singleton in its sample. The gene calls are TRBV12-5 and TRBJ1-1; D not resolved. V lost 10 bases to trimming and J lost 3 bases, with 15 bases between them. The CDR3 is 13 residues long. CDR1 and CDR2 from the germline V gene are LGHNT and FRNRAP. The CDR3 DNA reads TGTGCTACCTCCCGTAGACTGCACACTGAAGCTTTCTTT. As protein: CATSRRLHTEAFF.

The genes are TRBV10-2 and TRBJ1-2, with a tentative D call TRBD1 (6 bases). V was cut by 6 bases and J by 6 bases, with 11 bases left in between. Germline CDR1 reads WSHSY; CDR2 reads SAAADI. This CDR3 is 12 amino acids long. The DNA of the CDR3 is TGCGCCAGCAGGGGACAAGTTGATGGCTACACCTTC. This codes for CASRGQVDGYTF.

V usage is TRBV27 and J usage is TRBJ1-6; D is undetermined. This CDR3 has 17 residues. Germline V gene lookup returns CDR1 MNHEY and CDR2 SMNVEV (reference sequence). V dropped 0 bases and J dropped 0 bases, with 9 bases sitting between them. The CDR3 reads CASSLSVESSYNSPLHF. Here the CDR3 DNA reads TGTGCCAGCAGTTTATCGGTGGAGAGCTCCTATAATTCACCCCTCCACTTT.

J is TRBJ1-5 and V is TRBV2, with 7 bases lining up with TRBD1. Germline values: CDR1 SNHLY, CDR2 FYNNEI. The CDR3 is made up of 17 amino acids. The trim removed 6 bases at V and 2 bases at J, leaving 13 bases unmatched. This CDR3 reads CASSPGPLTGGNQPQHF. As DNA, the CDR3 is TGTGCCAGCAGCCCCGGCCCCCTTACAGGGGGCAATCAGCCCCAGCATTTT. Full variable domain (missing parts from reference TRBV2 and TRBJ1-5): EPEVTQTPSHQVTQMGQEVILRCVPISNHLYFYWYRQILGQKVEFLVSFYNNEISEKSEIFDDQFSVERPDGSNFTLKIRSTKLEDSAMYFCASSPGPLTGGNQPQHFGDGTRLSIL.

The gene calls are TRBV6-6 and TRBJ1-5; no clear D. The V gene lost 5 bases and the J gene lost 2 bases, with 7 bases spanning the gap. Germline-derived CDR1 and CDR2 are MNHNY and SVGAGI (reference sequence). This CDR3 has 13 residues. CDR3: CASSPTGNQPQHF. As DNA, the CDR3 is TGTGCCAGCAGTCCGACCGGCAATCAGCCCCAGCATTTT.

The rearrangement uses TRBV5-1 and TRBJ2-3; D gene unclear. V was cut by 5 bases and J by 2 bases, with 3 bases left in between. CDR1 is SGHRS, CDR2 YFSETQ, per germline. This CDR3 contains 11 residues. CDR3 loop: CASRFTDTQYF. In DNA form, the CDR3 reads TGCGCCAGCAGATTCACAGATACGCAGTATTTT. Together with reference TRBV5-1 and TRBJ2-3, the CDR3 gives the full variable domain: KAGVTQTPRYLIKTRGQQVTLSCSPISGHRSVSWYQQTPGQGLQFLFEYFSETQRNKGNFPGRFSGRQFSNSRSEMNVSTLELGDSALYLCASRFTDTQYFGPGTRLTVL.

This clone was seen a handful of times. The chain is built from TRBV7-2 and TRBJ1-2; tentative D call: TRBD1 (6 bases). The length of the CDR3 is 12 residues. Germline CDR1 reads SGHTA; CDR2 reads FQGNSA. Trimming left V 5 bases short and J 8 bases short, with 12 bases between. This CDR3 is CASSPPGVGYTF. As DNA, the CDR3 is TGTGCCAGCAGCCCACCAGGGGTAGGCTACACCTTC. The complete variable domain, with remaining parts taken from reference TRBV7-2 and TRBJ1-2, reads GAGVSQSPSNKVTEKGKDVELRCDPISGHTALYWYRQSLGQGLEFLIYFQGNSAPDKSGLPSDRFSAERTGGSVSTLTIQRTQQEDSAVYLCASSPPGVGYTFGSGTRLTVV.

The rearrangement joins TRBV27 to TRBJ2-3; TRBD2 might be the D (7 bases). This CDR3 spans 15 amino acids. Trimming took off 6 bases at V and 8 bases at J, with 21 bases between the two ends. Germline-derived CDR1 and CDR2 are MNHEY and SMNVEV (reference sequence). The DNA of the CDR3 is TGTGCCAGCAGCCGAGAAGGGGGGGGGTCCGGTACGCAGTATTTT. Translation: CASSREGGGSGTQYF.

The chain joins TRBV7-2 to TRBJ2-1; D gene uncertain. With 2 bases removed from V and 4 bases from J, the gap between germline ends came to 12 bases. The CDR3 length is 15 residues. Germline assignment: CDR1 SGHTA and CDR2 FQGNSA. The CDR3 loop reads CASSLIWAVYNEQFF. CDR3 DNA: TGTGCCAGCAGCTTAATCTGGGCGGTGTACAATGAGCAGTTCTTC.

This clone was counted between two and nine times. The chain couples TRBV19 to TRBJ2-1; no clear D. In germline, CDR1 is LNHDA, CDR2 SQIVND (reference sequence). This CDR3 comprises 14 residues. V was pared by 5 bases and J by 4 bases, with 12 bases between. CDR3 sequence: CASSPWVAYNEQFF. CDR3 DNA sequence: TGTGCCAGTAGTCCCTGGGTAGCTTACAATGAGCAGTTCTTC.

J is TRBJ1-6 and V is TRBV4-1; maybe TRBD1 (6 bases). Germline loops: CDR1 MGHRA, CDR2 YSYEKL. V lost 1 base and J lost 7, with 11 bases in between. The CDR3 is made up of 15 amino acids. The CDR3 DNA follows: TGCGCCAGCAGCCAAGCTACAGGGTTCAATTCACCCCTCCACTTT. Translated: CASSQATGFNSPLHF.

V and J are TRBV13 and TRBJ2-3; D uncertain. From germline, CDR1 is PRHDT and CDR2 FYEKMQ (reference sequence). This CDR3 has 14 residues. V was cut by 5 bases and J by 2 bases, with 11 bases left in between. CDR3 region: CASSLPLDTDTQYF. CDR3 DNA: TGTGCCAGCAGCCTACCTCTTGACACAGATACGCAGTATTTT.

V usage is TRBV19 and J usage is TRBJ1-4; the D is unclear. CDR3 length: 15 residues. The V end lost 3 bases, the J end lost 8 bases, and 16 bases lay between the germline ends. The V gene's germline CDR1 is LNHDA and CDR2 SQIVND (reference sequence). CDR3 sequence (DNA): TGTGCCAGTAGTATGGGATTAACGGGTGGCGAAAAACTGTTTTTT. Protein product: CASSMGLTGGEKLFF.

This CDR3 reads CAWSPQGIHTEAFF. The CDR3 DNA sequence: TGTGCCTGGAGTCCTCAGGGGATTCACACTGAAGCTTTCTTT. The chain carries TRBV30 and TRBJ1-1, with D maybe TRBD1 (6 bases). Looked up from germline, CDR1 is GTSNPN and CDR2 is SVGIG (reference sequence). V lost 2 bases, J lost 3 bases, and 13 bases lay in between. There are 14 residues in the CDR3.

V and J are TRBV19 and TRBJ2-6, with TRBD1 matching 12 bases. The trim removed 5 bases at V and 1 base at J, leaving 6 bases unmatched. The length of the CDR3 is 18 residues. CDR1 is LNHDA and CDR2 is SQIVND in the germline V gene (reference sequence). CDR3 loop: CASSQSGQGASGANVLTF. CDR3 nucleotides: TGTGCCAGTAGTCAGTCGGGACAGGGGGCGTCTGGGGCCAACGTCCTGACTTTC.

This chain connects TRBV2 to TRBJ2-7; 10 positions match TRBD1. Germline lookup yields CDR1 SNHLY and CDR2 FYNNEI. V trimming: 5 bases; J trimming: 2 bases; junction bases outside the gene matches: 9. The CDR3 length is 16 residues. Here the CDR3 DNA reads TGTGCCAGCAGTCCAACCGGGACAGGGGTCACCTACGAGCAGTACTTC. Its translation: CASSPTGTGVTYEQYF.

In DNA, the CDR3 is TGTGCCAGTAGTACAGGGTTCGGGGAGCTGTTTTTT. The encoded protein is CASSTGFGELFF. V gene TRBV19 combines with J gene TRBJ2-2; TRBD1 might be the D (5 bases). This CDR3 has 12 amino acids. V was clipped by 4 bases and J by 7 bases, with 7 bases between them. Germline V gene data show CDR1 as LNHDA and CDR2 as SQIVND (reference sequence).